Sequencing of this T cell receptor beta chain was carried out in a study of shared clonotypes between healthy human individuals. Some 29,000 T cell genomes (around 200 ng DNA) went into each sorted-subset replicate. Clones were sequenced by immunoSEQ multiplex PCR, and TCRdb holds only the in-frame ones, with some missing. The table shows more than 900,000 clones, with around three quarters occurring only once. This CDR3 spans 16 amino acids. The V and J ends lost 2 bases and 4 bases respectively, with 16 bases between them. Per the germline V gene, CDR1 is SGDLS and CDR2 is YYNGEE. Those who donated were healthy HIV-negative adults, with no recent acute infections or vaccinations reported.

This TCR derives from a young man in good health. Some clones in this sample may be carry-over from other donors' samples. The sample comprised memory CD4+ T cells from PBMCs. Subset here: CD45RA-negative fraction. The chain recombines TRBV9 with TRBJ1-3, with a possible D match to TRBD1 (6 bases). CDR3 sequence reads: CASSVGGLTRGNTIYF. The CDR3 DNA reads TGTGCCAGCAGCGTTGGGGGCCTCACACGGGGAAACACCATATATTTT.